This T cell receptor beta chain is from a study of cytomegalovirus exposure and HLA in healthy donors. Study details: From donors who were HLA-typed, an early data release held about 85 million unique TCRs.

Concerning this clone: Antigen: not known.

Vbeta (60) and Jbeta (13) primers were used in the PCR. Assay used: immunoSEQ multiplex PCR; TCRdb lists only in-frame clones, some missing. The sample carries approximately 120,000 clones, roughly 69% recorded once. Study observations and caveats: What a later analysis reportedly showed was that an Asian-associated ancestry cluster had fewer N-insertions than the approximately 670-donor mean. After further analysis at a later stage, 17,000 or so TCR beta sequences were associated with HLA alleles at 0.05 false discovery rate.

The sequenced material came from PBMCs. The TCR originated in a woman between 65 and 79 years old in good health and CMV-seropositive.

The CDR3 here is CASSWGQKETQYF. DNA for the CDR3: TGCGCCAGCAGCTGGGGACAGAAAGAGACCCAGTACTTC. The chain links TRBV5-1 to TRBJ2-5; 7 bases are a match to TRBD1. Germline-derived CDR1 and CDR2 are SGHRS and YFSETQ. The CDR3 has 13 residues. V lost 3 bases, J lost 3 bases, and 2 bases stayed unmatched.